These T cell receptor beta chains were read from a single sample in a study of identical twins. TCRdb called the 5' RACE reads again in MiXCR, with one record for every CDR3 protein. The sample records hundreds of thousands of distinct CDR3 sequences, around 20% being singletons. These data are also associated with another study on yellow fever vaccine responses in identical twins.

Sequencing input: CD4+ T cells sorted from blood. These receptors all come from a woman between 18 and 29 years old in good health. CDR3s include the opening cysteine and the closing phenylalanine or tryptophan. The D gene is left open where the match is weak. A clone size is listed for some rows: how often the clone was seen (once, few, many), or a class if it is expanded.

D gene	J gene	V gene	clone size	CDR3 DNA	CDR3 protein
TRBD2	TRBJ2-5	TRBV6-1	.	TGTGCCAGCAGTCTTGGGGTAGCGGGGGGCCAAGAGACCCAGTACTTC	CASSLGVAGGQETQYF
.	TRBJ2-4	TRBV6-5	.	TGTGCCAGCAGTTACGGAGAATATCTAGCCAAAAACATTCAGTACTTC	CASSYGEYLAKNIQYF
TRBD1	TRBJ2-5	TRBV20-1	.	TGCAGTGCCCAAGACAGGGGAAGGGGCCAAGAGACCCAGTACTTC	CSAQDRGRGQETQYF
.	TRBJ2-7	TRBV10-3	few	TGTGCCATCAGTTCGAAAGAAACCTACGAGCAGTACTTC	CAISSKETYEQYF
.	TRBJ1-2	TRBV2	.	TGTGCCAGCAGTTTACAGGGCGCCCATGGCTACACCTTC	CASSLQGAHGYTF
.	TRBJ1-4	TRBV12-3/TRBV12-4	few	TGTGCCAGCAGTAGCAGGATAACTAATGAAAAACTGTTTTTT	CASSSRITNEKLFF
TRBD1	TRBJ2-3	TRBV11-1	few	TGTGCCAGCAGCTTAGCTGGACAGGATTTTTATAGACGTGCAGATACGCAGTATTTT	CASSLAGQDFYRRADTQYF
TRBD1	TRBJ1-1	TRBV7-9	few	TGTGCCAGCAGCGTCCGGGACAGTAGTGAAGCTTTCTTT	CASSVRDSSEAFF
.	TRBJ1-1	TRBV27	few	TGTGCCAGCAGGACGACATCTTTGAACACTGAAGCTTTCTTT	CASRTTSLNTEAFF
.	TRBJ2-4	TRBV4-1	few	TGCGCCAGCAGCCAAGATAATCGGGGGAAGGGCAACATTCAGTACTTC	CASSQDNRGKGNIQYF
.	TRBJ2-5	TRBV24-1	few	TGTGCCACCAGTGGGAACTGGGCAGTCCAAGAGACCCAGTACTTC	CATSGNWAVQETQYF
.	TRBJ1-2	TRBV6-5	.	TGTGCCAGCCGCAAGGGTTATGGCTACACCTTC	CASRKGYGYTF
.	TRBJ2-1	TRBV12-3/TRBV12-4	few	TGTGCCAGCGGACCGATTAGCTCCTACAATGAGCAGTTCTTC	CASGPISSYNEQFF
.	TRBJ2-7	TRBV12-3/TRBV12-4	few	TGTGCCAGCAGGGGGGGCGACGCGAACTACGAGCAGTACTTC	CASRGGDANYEQYF
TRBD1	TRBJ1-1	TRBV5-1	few	TGCGCCAGCAGCTCCCGGACAGGGTCCACTGAAGCTTTCTTT	CASSSRTGSTEAFF
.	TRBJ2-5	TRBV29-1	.	TGCAGCGTTGAACCTCCCCCCTCTCCACTAGGTTCGGAGACCCAGTACTTC	CSVEPPPSPLGSETQYF
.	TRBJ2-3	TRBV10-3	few	TGTGCCATCAGTGGTAGGGGAAAGGATACGCAGTATTTT	CAISGRGKDTQYF
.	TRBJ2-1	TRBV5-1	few	TGCGCCAGCAGCCCGGAGGGGCGGGAACCCTACAATGAGCAGTTCTTC	CASSPEGREPYNEQFF
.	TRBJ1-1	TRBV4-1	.	TGCGCCAGCAGCCTTCTCCGGGGGGTCCTTCTGAACACTGAAGCTTTCTTT	CASSLLRGVLLNTEAFF
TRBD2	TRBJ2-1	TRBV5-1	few	TGCGCCAGCAGCTTGCGGGCTAGCGGGGGGTACAATGAGCAGTTCTTC	CASSLRASGGYNEQFF
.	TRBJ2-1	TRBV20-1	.	TGCAGTGCTAGACCGGACTTTTACAATGAGCAGTTCTTC	CSARPDFYNEQFF
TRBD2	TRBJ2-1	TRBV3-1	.	TGTGCCAGCAGCCCACCGGGACTAGCGGGAAGGGGGCAGTTCTTC	CASSPPGLAGRGQFF
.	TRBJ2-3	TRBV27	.	TGTGCCAGCAGTTTTTTGACTTCTAGCACAGATACGCAGTATTTT	CASSFLTSSTDTQYF
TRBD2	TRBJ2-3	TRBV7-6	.	TGTGCCAGCAGCTTAGCCCCTCTACTAGCGGGGGGGCGAGGAGATACGCAGTATTTT	CASSLAPLLAGGRGDTQYF
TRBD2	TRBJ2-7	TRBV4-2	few	TGTGCCAGCAGCCAAGCAACTAGCGGGCCCTCCTACGAGCAGTACTTC	CASSQATSGPSYEQYF
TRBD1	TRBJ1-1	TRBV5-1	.	TGCGCCAGCAGGCCGTCTGGACAGGACCACACTGAAGCTTTCTTT	CASRPSGQDHTEAFF
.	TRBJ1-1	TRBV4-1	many	TGCGCCAGCAGCCAAGACACAGGGCGAGACACTGAAGCTTTCTTT	CASSQDTGRDTEAFF
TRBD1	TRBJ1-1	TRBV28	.	TGTGCCAGCAGTCACGGACAGGGTTTCGCTGAAGCTTTCTTT	CASSHGQGFAEAFF
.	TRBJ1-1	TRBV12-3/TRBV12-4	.	TGTGCCAGCAGTTTGAGAAGGGTGATGAACACTGAAGCTTTCTTT	CASSLRRVMNTEAFF
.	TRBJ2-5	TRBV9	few	TGTGCCAGCAGCGTAGACTGGGGCCAAGAGACCCAGTACTTC	CASSVDWGQETQYF
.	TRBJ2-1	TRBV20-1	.	TGCAGTGCTAGAATTGCGGTAAGCTCCTACAATGAGCAGTTCTTC	CSARIAVSSYNEQFF
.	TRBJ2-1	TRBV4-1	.	TGCGCCAGCAGCCACGTTGGGGGAGGGGGACACAATGAGCAGTTCTTC	CASSHVGGGGHNEQFF
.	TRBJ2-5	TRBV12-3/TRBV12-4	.	TGTGCCACAGGCCAGGCGGGCCAAGAGACCCAGTACTTC	CATGQAGQETQYF
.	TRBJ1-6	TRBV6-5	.	TGTGCCAGCTCACACCGGGACACCGTCGGGTCACCCCTCCACTTT	CASSHRDTVGSPLHF
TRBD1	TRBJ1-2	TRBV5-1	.	TGCGCCAGCGGAAAACAGGGGCGAAAGAATGGCTACACCTTC	CASGKQGRKNGYTF
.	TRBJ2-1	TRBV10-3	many	TGTGCCATCAGTGACTACAATGAGCAGTTCTTC	CAISDYNEQFF
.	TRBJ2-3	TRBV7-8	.	TGTGCCAGCAGCTTAGTGGTTGGGGGGAGCACAGATACGCAGTATTTT	CASSLVVGGSTDTQYF
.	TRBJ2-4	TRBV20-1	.	TGCAGTGCTAGAGATGCGGACATTCAGTACTTC	CSARDADIQYF
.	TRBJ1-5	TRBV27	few	TGTGCCAGCAGTTTATCATACGGGACGGCCAACAATCAGCCCCAGCATTTT	CASSLSYGTANNQPQHF